Presented here are 29 T cell receptor beta chains from one specimen sequenced in a study of blood T cell repertoires in COVID-19. TCRdb keeps only in-frame clones here, not all; method: immunoSEQ multiplex PCR. The table records 35,000 or so clones, almost 90% of them present only once. Sequencing used peripheral blood. These TCRs come from a human donor in a cohort sampled during active COVID-19.

The chain recombines TRBV6-2 or TRBV6-3 with TRBJ2-3; 12 positions agree with TRBD2. J gave up 3 bases and V 2 bases, and 0 bases lay outside the gene matches. In germline, CDR1 is MNHEY, CDR2 SVGEGT. This CDR3 is 15 amino acids long. Here the CDR3 reads CASSYGLAGTDTQYF. The CDR3 region has the DNA TGTGCCAGCAGTTACGGACTAGCGGGGACAGATACGCAGTATTTT.

CDR3 coding DNA: TGCGCCAGCACCACAGGGATTGGGGCCAACGTCCTGACTTTC. Its translation: CASTTGIGANVLTF. V is TRBV5-1 and J is TRBJ2-6; possible D gene TRBD1, 6 bases. V lost 6 bases and J 3 bases, leaving 10 bases between the germline ends. This CDR3 is built from 14 residues. Germline assignment: CDR1 SGHRS and CDR2 YFSETQ.

This chain uses TRBV11-2 with TRBJ2-5, with 9 bases lining up with TRBD2. Germline CDR1 is SGHAT and CDR2 is FQNNGV. The CDR3 consists of 17 residues. The ends lost 2 bases at V and 4 bases at J; junction bases unmatched: 11. The CDR3 DNA follows: TGTGCCAGCAGCTTAAGATTTCGCGGGAGGGGAGGAGAGACCCAGTACTTC. This gives the protein CASSLRFRGRGGETQYF.

The chain joins TRBV19 to TRBJ2-1, with 8 positions matching TRBD1. J lost 3 bases, V lost 0 bases, and 4 bases had no gene match. The CDR3 is 16 residues long. Germline loops: CDR1 LNHDA, CDR2 SQIVND (reference sequence). CDR3 nucleotide sequence: TGTGCCAGTAGTATAGATATAACAGGGGGCTACAATGAGCAGTTCTTC. Its protein product is CASSIDITGGYNEQFF.

This chain connects TRBV7-2 to TRBJ2-3; 12 positions match TRBD2. The V gene's germline CDR1 is SGHTA and CDR2 FQGNSA. This CDR3 spans 17 amino acids. Trimming cost V 1 base and J 0 bases; bases outside gene matches: 2. The CDR3 nucleotides are TGTGCCAGCAGCTTAGGGACTAGCGGGGCCAGCACAGATACGCAGTATTTT. Translation gives CASSLGTSGASTDTQYF. Full variable domain (missing parts from reference TRBV7-2 and TRBJ2-3): GAGVSQSPSNKVTEKGKDVELRCDPISGHTALYWYRQSLGQGLEFLIYFQGNSAPDKSGLPSDRFSAERTGGSVSTLTIQRTQQEDSAVYLCASSLGTSGASTDTQYFGPGTRLTVL.

This chain uses TRBV9 with TRBJ2-1, with D uncertain. V was shortened by 2 bases and J by 10 bases, with 7 bases between the two germline ends. The CDR3 extends over 11 amino acids. Germline CDR1 is SGDLS and CDR2 is YYNGEE. The CDR3 bases are TGTGCCAGCAGCGTTGGAGACGAGCAGTTCTTC. This sequence encodes CASSVGDEQFF.

This clone was observed a single time. The rearrangement uses TRBV28 and TRBJ1-5, with D unresolved. Germline V gives CDR1 MDHEN, CDR2 SYDVKM. The V and J ends lost 6 bases and 0 bases respectively, with 12 bases between them. The CDR3 is made up of 15 amino acids. The DNA for the CDR3 is TGTGCCAGCAGCGGGGTCGGGGTTAGCAATCAGCCCCAGCATTTT. It codes for CASSGVGVSNQPQHF.

The gene calls are TRBV14 and TRBJ1-5; D is uncertain. The CDR3 runs 13 residues. With 0 bases removed from V and 5 bases from J, the gap between germline ends came to 5 bases. Per germline, CDR1 SGHDN and CDR2 FVKESK. CDR3 DNA sequence: TGTGCCAGCAGCCAAGAGAGGGATCAGCCCCAGCATTTT. This encodes CASSQERDQPQHF.

The V and J genes are TRBV15 and TRBJ2-1; 15 nucleotides align to TRBD2. V was clipped by 4 bases and J by 0 bases; unmatched bases: 7. The CDR3 has 19 amino acids. Looked up from germline, CDR1 is LNHNV and CDR2 is YYDKDF (reference sequence). Here the CDR3 DNA reads TGTGCCACCAGCACGCAGGGACTAGCGGGGGGTCGCTCCTACAATGAGCAGTTCTTC. Translation: CATSTQGLAGGRSYNEQFF.

The chain is built from TRBV3-1 (or the pseudogene TRBV3-2) and TRBJ2-5; D unclear. V was cut by 4 bases and J by 0 bases, with 9 bases left in between. The CDR3 has 14 amino acids. Looked up from germline, CDR1 is LGHDT and CDR2 is YNNKEL (reference sequence). The CDR3, as DNA: TGTGCCAGCAGCCTAGGCGGTTACCAAGAGACCCAGTACTTC. It translates to CASSLGGYQETQYF.

The chain carries TRBV27 and TRBJ2-7; D possibly corresponds to TRBD2 (6 bases). CDR1 is MNHEY and CDR2 is SMNVEV in the germline V gene (reference sequence). Trimming stripped 9 bases from V and 2 bases from J, with 17 bases between. The CDR3 runs to 14 residues. CDR3 region: CASRPGRGAYEQYF. DNA of the CDR3: TGTGCCAGTAGGCCGGGCCGCGGGGCCTACGAGCAGTACTTC.

The chain combines TRBV5-1 with TRBJ2-3; 11 nucleotides line up with TRBD2. The trim removed 4 bases at V and 4 bases at J, leaving 8 bases unmatched. The CDR3 is made up of 16 amino acids. Germline V gene sequence: CDR1 SGHRS, CDR2 YFSETQ. The CDR3 DNA follows: TGCGCCAGCAGCACCTTAGCGGGGGGGCCCTCAGATACGCAGTATTTT. Encoded protein: CASSTLAGGPSDTQYF.

This rearrangement joins TRBV7-2 to TRBJ2-4; 10 bases match TRBD2. With V trimmed by 2 bases and J by 7 bases, 11 bases remained unmatched. This CDR3 has 17 amino acids. The germline V gene has CDR1 SGHTA and CDR2 FQGNSA. CDR3 amino acids: CASSLSPASGGANIQYF. The CDR3 bases are TGTGCCAGCAGCTTATCCCCTGCCAGCGGGGGGGCGAACATTCAGTACTTC.

The V call is TRBV9, the J call TRBJ2-1, with 8 bases lining up with TRBD2. V gave up 0 bases and J gave up 6 bases; unmatched junction bases: 11. CDR1 is SGDLS, CDR2 YYNGEE, per germline. The CDR3 totals 17 residues. The DNA of the CDR3 is TGTGCCAGCAGCGTAGTTGCGTTGAGCGGGAGTGGCAATGAGCAGTTCTTC. This sequence encodes CASSVVALSGSGNEQFF.

The chain is built from TRBV6-5 and TRBJ1-1; 7 positions agree with TRBD1. V lost 6 bases, J lost 6 bases, and 7 bases stayed unmatched. CDR1 is MNHEY, CDR2 SVGAGI, per germline. The CDR3 sequence is 13 residues long. The CDR3, as DNA: TGTGCCAGCAGCACGGGACAGCTAGCTGAAGCTTTCTTT. The encoded protein is CASSTGQLAEAFF.

This clone was seen once. The chain uses TRBV23-1 and TRBJ2-3; 9 nucleotides align to TRBD2. TRBV23-1 counts as an open reading frame of uncertain function. This CDR3 is 14 amino acids long. The V gene end was trimmed by 2 bases and the J gene end by 7 bases; junction bases not matched to a gene: 4. In DNA form, the CDR3 reads TGCGCCAGCAGTCAAGAGCGGGGGGTTAATACGCAGTATTTT. Its protein is CASSQERGVNTQYF.

V is TRBV19 and J is TRBJ1-5, with no clear D. The length of the CDR3 is 15 residues. V was shortened by 3 bases and J by 0 bases, with 9 bases between the two germline ends. Germline V gives CDR1 LNHDA, CDR2 SQIVND (reference sequence). CDR3 sequence: CASSIYFDSNQPQHF. In DNA, the CDR3 is TGTGCCAGTAGTATTTACTTCGATAGCAATCAGCCCCAGCATTTT.

The CDR3 sequence is CSVETSHGGYTF. The CDR3 region has the DNA TGCAGCGTTGAAACGAGTCATGGTGGCTACACCTTC. The chain uses TRBV29-1 and TRBJ1-2; D unclear. With 2 bases removed from V and 7 bases from J, the gap between germline ends came to 11 bases. This CDR3 has 12 residues. Germline V lookup: CDR1 SQVTM, CDR2 ANQGSEA.

The V gene is TRBV5-5, the J gene TRBJ2-1; 10 nucleotides match TRBD2. With V trimmed by 1 base and J by 2 bases, 6 bases remained unmatched. The CDR3 covers 17 residues. Germline values: CDR1 SGHKS, CDR2 YYEKEE (reference sequence). CDR3 amino acids: CASSLSLAGGAYNEQFF. As DNA, the CDR3 is TGTGCCAGCAGCTTGTCTTTAGCGGGGGGTGCCTACAATGAGCAGTTCTTC.

V usage is TRBV19 and J usage is TRBJ2-1; unclear D gene. The germline gives CDR1 LNHDA, CDR2 SQIVND (reference sequence). V lost 5 bases and J 10 bases, leaving 9 bases between the germline ends. This CDR3 has 11 residues. The DNA of the CDR3 is TGTGCCAGTAGTCTCGCAGGCGAGCAGTTCTTC. Translating it yields CASSLAGEQFF. The full variable domain, its missing parts supplied by reference TRBV19 and TRBJ2-1, is DGGITQSPKYLFRKEGQNVTLSCEQNLNHDAMYWYRQDPGQGLRLIYYSQIVNDFQKGDIAEGYSVSREKKESFPLTVTSAQKNPTAFYLCASSLAGEQFFGPGTRLTVL.

CDR3: CASSFAGLAGVYNEQFF. The CDR3 nucleotides read TGCGCCAGCAGCTTTGCGGGACTAGCGGGGGTCTACAATGAGCAGTTCTTC. This chain joins TRBV5-1 and TRBJ2-1, with 14 bases identical to TRBD2. The V gene's germline CDR1 is SGHRS and CDR2 YFSETQ. V shed 2 bases and J 3 bases; nucleotides not matched to a gene: 4. The CDR3 runs to 17 residues.

The chain couples TRBV7-3 to TRBJ2-3; D is possibly TRBD2 (5 bases). V lost 1 base, J lost 0 bases, and 8 bases lay in between. Germline V gene lookup returns CDR1 SGHTA and CDR2 FQGTGA. CDR3 length equals 15 residues. This CDR3 reads CASSLSGGSTDTQYF. Here the CDR3 DNA reads TGTGCCAGCAGCTTAAGTGGAGGAAGCACAGATACGCAGTATTTT.

This clone was found a few times. The V gene is TRBV9, the J gene TRBJ2-5; 10 bases match TRBD2. The V gene's germline CDR1 is SGDLS and CDR2 YYNGEE. The CDR3 is made up of 16 amino acids. V lost 0 bases to trimming and J lost 3 bases; unmatched junction nucleotides: 5. This CDR3 is CASSVGLAGDEETQYF. The CDR3, as DNA: TGTGCCAGCAGCGTAGGACTAGCGGGTGATGAAGAGACCCAGTACTTC. Full variable domain (rest looked up from reference TRBV9 and TRBJ2-5): DSGVTQTPKHLITATGQRVTLRCSPRSGDLSVYWYQQSLDQGLQFLIQYYNGEERAKGNILERFSAQQFPDLHSELNLSSLELGDSALYFCASSVGLAGDEETQYFGPGTRLLVL.

The CDR3 nucleotides read TGTGCCAGCAGCTTTTCCAGGGGAGGGAGAGAGACCCAGTACTTC. It translates to CASSFSRGGRETQYF. V gene TRBV5-5 combines with J gene TRBJ2-5, with TRBD2 as a possible D gene (7 bases). CDR3 length: 15 residues. V was shortened by 2 bases and J by 4 bases, with 15 bases between the two germline ends. Germline V CDR1 and CDR2: SGHKS, YYEKEE (reference sequence).

This clone was counted once. V gene TRBV12-5 combines with J gene TRBJ2-7, with TRBD1 matching over 11 bases. CDR1 and CDR2 (germline): LGHNT, FRNRAP. The trim removed 1 base at V and 3 bases at J, leaving 14 bases unmatched. The CDR3 loop spans 19 amino acids. The CDR3 loop is CASGLARWLDRGLGYEQYF. CDR3 nucleotide sequence: TGTGCTAGTGGTTTGGCCAGATGGTTGGACAGGGGGCTTGGCTACGAGCAGTACTTC.

This clone was seen only once. The CDR3 loop reads CASSPRGEPSGNTIYF. The CDR3 DNA reads TGTGCCAGCTCACCACGGGGGGAACCCTCTGGAAACACCATATATTTT. The chain links TRBV18 to TRBJ1-3; D may be TRBD1 (5 bases). Germline CDR1 and CDR2: KGHSH and LQKENI. V shed 1 base and J shed 0 bases, with 10 bases lying between them. This CDR3 is built from 16 residues.

This chain connects TRBV6-5 to TRBJ1-6, with D unresolved. The CDR3 covers 15 residues. CDR1 MNHEY and CDR2 SVGAGI come from the germline V gene. V lost 3 bases to trimming and J lost 4 bases, with 10 bases between them. The CDR3 reads CASSYSGLYNSPLHF. The CDR3 DNA reads as TGTGCCAGCAGTTATTCCGGACTATATAATTCACCCCTCCACTTT.

The rearrangement links TRBV19 to TRBJ2-7; 8 nucleotides line up with TRBD2. The germline V gene has CDR1 LNHDA and CDR2 SQIVND (reference sequence). V lost 8 bases to trimming and J lost 3 bases; unmatched junction nucleotides: 6. The CDR3 has 13 amino acids. CDR3 in amino acids: CASRSGNYYEQYF. CDR3 DNA sequence: TGTGCCAGTCGTAGCGGGAACTACTACGAGCAGTACTTC.

The V gene is TRBV5-1, the J gene TRBJ1-2, with D perhaps matching TRBD1 (5 bases). This CDR3 has 14 amino acids. V was clipped by 0 bases and J by 4 bases, with 10 bases between them. Looked up from germline, CDR1 is SGHRS and CDR2 is YFSETQ. CDR3 bases: TGCGCCAGCAGCTTGGAAGGCAGGGCCTATGGCTACACCTTC. This codes for CASSLEGRAYGYTF.